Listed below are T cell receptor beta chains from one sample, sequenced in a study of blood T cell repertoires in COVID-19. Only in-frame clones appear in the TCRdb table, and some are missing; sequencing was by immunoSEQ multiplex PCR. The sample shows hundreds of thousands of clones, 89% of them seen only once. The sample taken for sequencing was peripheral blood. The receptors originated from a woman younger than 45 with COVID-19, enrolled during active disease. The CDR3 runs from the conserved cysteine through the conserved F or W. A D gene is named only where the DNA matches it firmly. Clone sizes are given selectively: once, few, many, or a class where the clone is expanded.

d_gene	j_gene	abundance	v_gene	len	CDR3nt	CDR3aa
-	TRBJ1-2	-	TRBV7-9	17	TGTGCCAGCAGCGAGGGGAGGACTTACGGCAGTGGATATGGCTACACCTTC	CASSEGRTYGSGYGYTF
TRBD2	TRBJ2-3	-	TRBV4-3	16	TGCGCCAGCAGCCAAGGACTAGCGGGAGGGTGGGATACGCAGTATTTT	CASSQGLAGGWDTQYF
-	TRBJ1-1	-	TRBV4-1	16	TGCGCCAGCAGCCAAGTATTTAGGCAGGCAGGAACTGAAGCTTTCTTT	CASSQVFRQAGTEAFF
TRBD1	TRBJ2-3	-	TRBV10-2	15	TGCGCCAGCAGTGACAGGGGGCGGGGAGGAGATACGCAGTATTTT	CASSDRGRGGDTQYF
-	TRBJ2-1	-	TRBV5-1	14	TGCGCCAGCAGTTTAGCGGCGTCCTACAATGAGCAGTTCTTC	CASSLAASYNEQFF
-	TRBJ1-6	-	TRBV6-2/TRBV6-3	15	TGTGCCAGCAGTTACCGGTGGGCCGCTAATTCACCCCTCCACTTT	CASSYRWAANSPLHF
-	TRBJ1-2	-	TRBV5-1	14	TGCGCCAGCAGCTTGTTAGGCGGTAACTATGGCTACACCTTC	CASSLLGGNYGYTF
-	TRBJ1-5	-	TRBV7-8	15	TGTGCCAGCAGCCCCAGCGGGGGAGGTAATCAGCCCCAGCATTTT	CASSPSGGGNQPQHF
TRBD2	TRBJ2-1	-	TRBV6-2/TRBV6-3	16	TGTGCCAGCAGTTACCCCCGGCTAGCGGGAAGAAATGAGCAGTTCTTC	CASSYPRLAGRNEQFF
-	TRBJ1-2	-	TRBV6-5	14	TGTGCCAGCAGTTCCCCGGGACATACCTATGGCTACACCTTC	CASSSPGHTYGYTF
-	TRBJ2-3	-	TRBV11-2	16	TGTGCCAGCAGGGGTGTCGGGGAGTTACATACAGATACGCAGTATTTT	CASRGVGELHTDTQYF
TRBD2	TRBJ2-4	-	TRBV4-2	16	TGTGCCAGCAGCCAAGATACGGCTAGCGGGCCAAACATTCAGTACTTC	CASSQDTASGPNIQYF
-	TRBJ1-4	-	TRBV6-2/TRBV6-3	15	TGTGCCAGCAGTTCGTCGGACAGCTATAATGAAAAACTGTTTTTT	CASSSSDSYNEKLFF
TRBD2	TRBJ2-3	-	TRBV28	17	TGTGCCAGCAGTTCTAGCGGGGTTGTAATTAGGACAGATACGCAGTATTTT	CASSSSGVVIRTDTQYF
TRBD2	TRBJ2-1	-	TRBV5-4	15	TGTGCCAGCAGCTTGGAGGGACTAGCGCCGGATGAGCAGTTCTTC	CASSLEGLAPDEQFF
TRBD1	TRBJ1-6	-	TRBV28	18	TGTGCCAGCAGGGTAGGGGGTCCTGGGACAGGGGACAATTCACCCCTCCACTTT	CASRVGGPGTGDNSPLHF
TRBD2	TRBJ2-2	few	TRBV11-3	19	TGTGCCAGCAGTCCGGGACTAGCGGGGACCTTTTGGAACACCGGGGAGCTGTTTTTT	CASSPGLAGTFWNTGELFF
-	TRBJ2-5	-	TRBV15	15	TGTGCCACCAGCAGAGCCGGCCTAGCGTCGGAGACCCAGTACTTC	CATSRAGLASETQYF
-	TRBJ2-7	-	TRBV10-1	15	TGCGCCAGCAGTGAGAGCGGTGGCTGGGGGGACGAGCAGTACTTC	CASSESGGWGDEQYF
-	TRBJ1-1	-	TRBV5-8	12	TGTGCCAGCAGCAACAGGGCTTTCGGGGCTTTCTTT	CASSNRAFGAFF
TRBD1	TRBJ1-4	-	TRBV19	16	TGTGCCAGCAAATCCCGGGACAGGGCCACTAATGAAAAACTGTTTTTT	CASKSRDRATNEKLFF
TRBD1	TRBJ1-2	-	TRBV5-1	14	TGCGCCAGCAGCGGGACTGTGACAGGGGAAGGCTACACCTTC	CASSGTVTGEGYTF